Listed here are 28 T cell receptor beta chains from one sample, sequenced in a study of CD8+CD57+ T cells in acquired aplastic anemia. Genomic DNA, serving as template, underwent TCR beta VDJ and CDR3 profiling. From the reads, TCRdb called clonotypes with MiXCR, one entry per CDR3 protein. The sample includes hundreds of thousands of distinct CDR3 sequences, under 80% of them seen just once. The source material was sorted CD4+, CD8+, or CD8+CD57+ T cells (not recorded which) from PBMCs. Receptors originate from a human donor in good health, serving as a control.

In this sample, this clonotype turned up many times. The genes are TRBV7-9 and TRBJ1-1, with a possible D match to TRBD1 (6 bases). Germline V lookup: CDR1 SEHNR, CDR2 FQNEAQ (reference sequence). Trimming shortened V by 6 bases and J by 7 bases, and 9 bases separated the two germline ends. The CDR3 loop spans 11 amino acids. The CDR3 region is CASSGQIEAFF. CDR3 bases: TGTGCCAGCAGTGGACAGATTGAAGCTTTCTTT.

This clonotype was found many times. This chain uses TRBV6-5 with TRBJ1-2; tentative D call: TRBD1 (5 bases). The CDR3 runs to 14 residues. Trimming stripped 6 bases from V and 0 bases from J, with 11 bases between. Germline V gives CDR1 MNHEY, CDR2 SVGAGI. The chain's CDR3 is CASSRERANYGYTF. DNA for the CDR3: TGTGCCAGCAGCAGGGAACGGGCTAACTATGGCTACACCTTC.

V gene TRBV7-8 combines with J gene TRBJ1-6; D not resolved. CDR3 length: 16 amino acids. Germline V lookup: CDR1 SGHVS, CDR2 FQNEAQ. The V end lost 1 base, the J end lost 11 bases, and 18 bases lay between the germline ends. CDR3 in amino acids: CASSLDLQARDPPLHF. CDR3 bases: TGTGCCAGCAGCTTAGACCTTCAGGCGCGGGATCCACCCCTCCACTTT.

CDR3 nucleotides: TGTGCCAGCAGCTTATACCCTGGGGTTCGAGCTTTCTTT. Its protein is CASSLYPGVRAFF. The chain couples TRBV11-2 to TRBJ1-1; no reliable D call. The V end lost 2 bases, the J end lost 10 bases, and 14 bases lay between the germline ends. Looked up from germline, CDR1 is SGHAT and CDR2 is FQNNGV. The CDR3 consists of 13 residues.

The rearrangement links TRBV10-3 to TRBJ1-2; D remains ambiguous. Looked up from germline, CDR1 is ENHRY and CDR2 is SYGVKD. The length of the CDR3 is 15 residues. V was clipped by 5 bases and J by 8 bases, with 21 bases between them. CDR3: CAISHQDVKMAGYTF. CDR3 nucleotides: TGTGCCATCAGTCATCAGGACGTCAAAATGGCGGGCTACACCTTC.

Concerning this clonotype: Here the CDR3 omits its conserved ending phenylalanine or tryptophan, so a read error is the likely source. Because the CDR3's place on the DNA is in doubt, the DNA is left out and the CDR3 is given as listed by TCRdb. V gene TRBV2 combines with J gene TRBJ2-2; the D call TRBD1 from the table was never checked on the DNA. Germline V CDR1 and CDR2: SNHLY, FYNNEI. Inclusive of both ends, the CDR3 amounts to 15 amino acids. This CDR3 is CASNREEVVKLFFCC.

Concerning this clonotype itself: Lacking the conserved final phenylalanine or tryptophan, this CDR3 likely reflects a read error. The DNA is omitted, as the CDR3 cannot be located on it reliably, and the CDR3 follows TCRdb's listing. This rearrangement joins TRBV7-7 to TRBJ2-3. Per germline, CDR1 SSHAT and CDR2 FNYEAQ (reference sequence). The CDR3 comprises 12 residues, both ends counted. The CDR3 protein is CASSLGHGTRYY.

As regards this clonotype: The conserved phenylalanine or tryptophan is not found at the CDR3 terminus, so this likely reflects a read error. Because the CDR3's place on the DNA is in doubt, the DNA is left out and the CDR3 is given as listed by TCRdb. This chain's CDR3 is CASSPLQGGSLLH. The chain recombines TRBV7-3 with TRBJ1-4; the table gives TRBD1 as D, unverified against the DNA. Germline V gene data show CDR1 as SGHTA and CDR2 as FQGTGA. The CDR3 is 13 amino acids long, termini counted.

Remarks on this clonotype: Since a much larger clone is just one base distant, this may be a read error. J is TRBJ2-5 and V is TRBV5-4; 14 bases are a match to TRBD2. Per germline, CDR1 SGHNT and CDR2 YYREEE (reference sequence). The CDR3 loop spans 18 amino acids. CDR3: CARSSTGTSGGRQETQYF. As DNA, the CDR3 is TGTGCCCGCAGTTCCACCGGGACTAGCGGGGGCCGCCAAGAGACCCAGTACTTC.

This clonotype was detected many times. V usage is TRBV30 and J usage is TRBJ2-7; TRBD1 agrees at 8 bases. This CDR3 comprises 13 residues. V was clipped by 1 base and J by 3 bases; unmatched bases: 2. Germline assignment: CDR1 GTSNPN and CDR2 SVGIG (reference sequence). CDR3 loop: CAWSAGQGYEQYF. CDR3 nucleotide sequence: TGTGCCTGGAGTGCAGGACAGGGCTACGAGCAGTACTTC.

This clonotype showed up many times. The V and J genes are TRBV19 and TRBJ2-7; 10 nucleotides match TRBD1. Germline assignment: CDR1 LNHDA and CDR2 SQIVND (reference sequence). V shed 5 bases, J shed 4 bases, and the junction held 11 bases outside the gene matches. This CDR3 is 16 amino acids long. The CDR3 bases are TGTGCCAGTAGTCTCAAGTCGGGACAGGGGATGTACGAGCAGTACTTC. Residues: CASSLKSGQGMYEQYF.

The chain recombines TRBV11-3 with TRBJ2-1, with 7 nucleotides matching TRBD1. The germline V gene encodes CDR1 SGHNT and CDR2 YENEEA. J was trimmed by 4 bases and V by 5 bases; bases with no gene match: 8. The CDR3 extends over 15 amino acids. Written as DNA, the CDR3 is TGTGCCAGCAGCCAGGGACAGCCTGGATACAATGAGCAGTTCTTC. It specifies CASSQGQPGYNEQFF.

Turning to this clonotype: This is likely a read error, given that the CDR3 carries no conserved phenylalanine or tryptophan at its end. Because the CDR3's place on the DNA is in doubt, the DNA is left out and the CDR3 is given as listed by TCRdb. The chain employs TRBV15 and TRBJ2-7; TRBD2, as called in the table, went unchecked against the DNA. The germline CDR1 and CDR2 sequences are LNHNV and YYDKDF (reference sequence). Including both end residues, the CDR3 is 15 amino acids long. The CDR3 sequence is CATSRDYSEGYTFDS.

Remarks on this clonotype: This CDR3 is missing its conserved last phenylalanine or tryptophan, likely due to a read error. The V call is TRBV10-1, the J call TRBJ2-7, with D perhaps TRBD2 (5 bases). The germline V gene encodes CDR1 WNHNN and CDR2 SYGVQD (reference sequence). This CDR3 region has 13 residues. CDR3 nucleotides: TGTGCCAGCAGTACTAGTGGACGCGACGAGCAGTACATC. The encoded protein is CASSTSGRDEQYI.

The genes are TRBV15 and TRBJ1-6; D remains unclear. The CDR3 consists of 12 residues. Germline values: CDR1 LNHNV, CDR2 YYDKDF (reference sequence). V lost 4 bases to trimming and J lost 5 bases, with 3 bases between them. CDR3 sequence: CATSTDNSPLHF. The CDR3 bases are TGTGCCACCAGCACCGATAATTCACCCCTCCACTTT.

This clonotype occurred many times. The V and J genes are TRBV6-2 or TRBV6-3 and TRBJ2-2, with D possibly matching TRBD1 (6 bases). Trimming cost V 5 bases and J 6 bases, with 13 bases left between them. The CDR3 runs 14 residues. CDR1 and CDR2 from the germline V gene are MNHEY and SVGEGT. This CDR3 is CASSPNDRPGELFF. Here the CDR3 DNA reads TGTGCCAGCAGTCCGAACGACAGGCCCGGGGAGCTGTTTTTT.

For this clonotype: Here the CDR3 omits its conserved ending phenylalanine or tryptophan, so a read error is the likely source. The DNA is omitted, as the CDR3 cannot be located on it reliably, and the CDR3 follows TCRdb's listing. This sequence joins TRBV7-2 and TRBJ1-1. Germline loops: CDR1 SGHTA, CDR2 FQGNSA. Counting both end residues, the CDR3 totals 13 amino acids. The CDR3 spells CASSFGPSWNTEA.

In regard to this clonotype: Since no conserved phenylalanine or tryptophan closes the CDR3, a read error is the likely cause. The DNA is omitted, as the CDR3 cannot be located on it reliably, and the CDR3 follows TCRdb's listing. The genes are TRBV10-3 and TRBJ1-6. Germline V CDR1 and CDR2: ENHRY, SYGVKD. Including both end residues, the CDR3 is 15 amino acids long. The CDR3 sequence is CASTPRPAGNSPHNH.

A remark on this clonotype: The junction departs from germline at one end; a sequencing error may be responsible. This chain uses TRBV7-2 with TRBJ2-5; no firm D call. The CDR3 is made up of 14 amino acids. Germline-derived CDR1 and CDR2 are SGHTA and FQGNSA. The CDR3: CASSLIKGQETKYF. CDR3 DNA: TGTGCCAGCAGCTTAATCAAGGGCCAAGAGACCAAGTACTTC. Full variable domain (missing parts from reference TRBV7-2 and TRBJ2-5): GAGVSQSPSNKVTEKGKDVELRCDPISGHTALYWYRQSLGQGLEFLIYFQGNSAPDKSGLPSDRFSAERTGGSVSTLTIQRTQQEDSAVYLCASSLIKGQETKYFGPGTRLLVL.

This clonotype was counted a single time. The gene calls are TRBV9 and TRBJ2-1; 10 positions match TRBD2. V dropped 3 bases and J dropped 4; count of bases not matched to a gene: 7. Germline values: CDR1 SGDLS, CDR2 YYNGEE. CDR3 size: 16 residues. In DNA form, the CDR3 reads TGTGCCAGCAGCGCAACAGCGGGGGGGCTTTACAATGAGCAGTTCTTC. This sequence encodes CASSATAGGLYNEQFF.

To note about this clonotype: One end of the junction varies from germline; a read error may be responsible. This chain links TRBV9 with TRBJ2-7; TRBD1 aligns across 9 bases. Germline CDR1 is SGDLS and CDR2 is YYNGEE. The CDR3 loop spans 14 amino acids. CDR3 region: CASSRTPDRGGFHF. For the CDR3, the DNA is TGTGCCAGCAGCCGAACCCCGGACAGGGGTGGATTTCACTTC.

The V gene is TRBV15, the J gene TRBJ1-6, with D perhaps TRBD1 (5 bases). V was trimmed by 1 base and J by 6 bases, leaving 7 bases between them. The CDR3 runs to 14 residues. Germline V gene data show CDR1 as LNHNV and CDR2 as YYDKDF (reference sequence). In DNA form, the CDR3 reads TGTGCCACCAGCAGAGGGCAGGGTAATTCACCCCTCCACTTT. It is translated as CATSRGQGNSPLHF.

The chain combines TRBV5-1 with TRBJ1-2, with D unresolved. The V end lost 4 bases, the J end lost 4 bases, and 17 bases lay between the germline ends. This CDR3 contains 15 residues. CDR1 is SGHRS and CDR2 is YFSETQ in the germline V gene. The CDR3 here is CASSPRSSKPYGYTF. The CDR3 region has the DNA TGCGCCAGCAGCCCCCGTAGTTCTAAACCCTATGGCTACACCTTC.

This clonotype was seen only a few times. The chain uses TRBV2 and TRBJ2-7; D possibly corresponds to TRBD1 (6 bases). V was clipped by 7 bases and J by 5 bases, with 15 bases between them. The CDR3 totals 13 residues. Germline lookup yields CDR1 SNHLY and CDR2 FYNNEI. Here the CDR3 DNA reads TGTGCCAGCAACACCCAGGGGAGCCACGAGCAGTACTTC. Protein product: CASNTQGSHEQYF.

CDR3 DNA: TGTGCCAGCAGCATGAGACTAACGGGTTGGCCCTCCTACTACACCTTC. This sequence encodes CASSMRLTGWPSYYTF. The V call is TRBV7-7, the J call TRBJ1-2; D remains ambiguous. CDR3 size: 16 residues. The germline CDR1 and CDR2 sequences are SSHAT and FNYEAQ (reference sequence). Trimming left V 5 bases short and J 10 bases short, with 26 bases between.

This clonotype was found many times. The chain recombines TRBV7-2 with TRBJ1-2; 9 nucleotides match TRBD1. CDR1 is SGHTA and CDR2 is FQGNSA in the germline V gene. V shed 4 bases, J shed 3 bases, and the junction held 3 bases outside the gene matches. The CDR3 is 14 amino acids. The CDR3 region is CASSSDRGDYGYTF. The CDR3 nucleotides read TGTGCCAGCAGCTCCGACAGGGGGGACTATGGCTACACCTTC.

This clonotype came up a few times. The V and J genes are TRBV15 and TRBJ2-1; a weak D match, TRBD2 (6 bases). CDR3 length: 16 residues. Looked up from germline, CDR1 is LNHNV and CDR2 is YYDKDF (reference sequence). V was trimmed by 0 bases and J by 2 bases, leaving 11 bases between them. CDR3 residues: CATSREWRETYNEQFF. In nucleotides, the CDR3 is TGTGCCACCAGCAGAGAATGGCGGGAAACCTACAATGAGCAGTTCTTC.

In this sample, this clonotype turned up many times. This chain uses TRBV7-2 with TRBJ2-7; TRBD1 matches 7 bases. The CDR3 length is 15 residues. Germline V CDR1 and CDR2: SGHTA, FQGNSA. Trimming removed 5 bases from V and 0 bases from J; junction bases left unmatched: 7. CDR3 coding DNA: TGTGCCAGCAGCCTAAACAGGGGTCCCTCCTACGAGCAGTACTTC. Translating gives CASSLNRGPSYEQYF.